This T cell receptor (beta chain) was recovered during a study of human T cells and chemical hapten exposure. Background on the study: Variability of per-sample TCR yields stemmed mainly from small differences in pooled library volume. General study findings and limits: The study found expanded TCRs formed significantly more large CDR3 similarity clusters than controls. TCRs exceeding 1 in 1000 frequency stayed unchanged with DPC sensitization.

As to time point: patch test 2, 6 weeks after DPC sensitization. This sample's treatment: therapeutic diphenylcyclopropenone sensitization with weekly scalp DPC. This clonotype was seen many times. Its antigen is as yet unknown. TCRdb re-derived calls from the RACE reads in MiXCR, one entry per CDR3 protein. The sample shows just over 40,000 distinct CDR3 sequences, around 3% of them seen only once. In germline, CDR1 is SEHNR, CDR2 FQNEAQ (reference sequence). Trimming cost V 6 bases and J 9 bases; bases outside gene matches: 8. The CDR3 loop spans 14 amino acids. The sample here was whole blood, taken in connection with sensitization to the hapten diphenylcyclopropenone (DPC). The chain combines TRBV7-9 with TRBJ1-6; the match to TRBD1 covers 7 bases. The sequence derives from a man aged 40-55 years with alopecia areata. Some clones in this sample may be carry-over from other donors' samples. The CDR3 DNA reads TGTGCCAGCAGTCGCACAGGGGAGGCTTCACCCCTCCACTTT. Encoded protein: CASSRTGEASPLHF.